Each of the 30 T cell receptor beta chains below was sequenced from the same sample in a study of OX40 agonist ivuxolimab in advanced cancers. TCRdb's copy holds only in-frame clones and misses some; the assay was immunoSEQ multiplex PCR. The sample lists about 90,000 clones; approximately 90% were seen once. The specimen comprised CD4+ or CD8+ T cells sorted from blood, sampled in a trial of the OX40 agonist ivuxolimab. These receptors came from an adult with an advanced solid tumor such as melanoma, head and neck, liver or kidney cancer.

This chain links TRBV19 with TRBJ2-3; no reliable D call. In germline, CDR1 is LNHDA, CDR2 SQIVND (reference sequence). V dropped 3 bases and J dropped 6 bases, with 7 bases sitting between them. The CDR3 spans 12 residues. CDR3 in amino acids: CASSISGDTQYF. CDR3 bases: TGTGCCAGTAGTATTAGTGGGGATACGCAGTATTTT.

V and J are TRBV6-5 and TRBJ1-1; D is uncertain. The CDR3 spans 14 residues. The V end was cut by 2 bases, the J end by 0 bases, with 7 bases between. Per the germline V gene, CDR1 is MNHEY and CDR2 is SVGAGI. The CDR3 DNA reads TGTGCCAGCAGTTACGAACATATGAACACTGAAGCTTTCTTT. Translated: CASSYEHMNTEAFF.

The CDR3, as DNA: TGTGCCAGCCAATTCACAGGGGGCTCCGGGGAGCTGTTTTTT. Residues: CASQFTGGSGELFF. The chain carries TRBV6-5 and TRBJ2-2; 9 nucleotides match TRBD1. Looked up from germline, CDR1 is MNHEY and CDR2 is SVGAGI. Losses at the gene ends were 8 bases for V and 6 bases for J; bases not matched to a gene: 7. CDR3 length: 14 residues.

The V gene is TRBV5-4, the J gene TRBJ2-5; 7 positions match TRBD1. After removal of 4 bases from V and 4 bases from J, the junction contained 7 bases not matched to a gene. The CDR3 loop spans 14 amino acids. Germline V gives CDR1 SGHNT, CDR2 YYREEE (reference sequence). The CDR3 loop is CASSIRQGGETQYF. DNA of the CDR3: TGTGCCAGCAGCATCCGACAGGGCGGAGAGACCCAGTACTTC.

This clone was counted a single time. The chain combines TRBV9 with TRBJ2-7; TRBD1 matches at 7 bases. Germline CDR1 SGDLS, CDR2 YYNGEE. With 1 base clipped from V and 4 bases from J, the junction kept 11 bases outside the gene matches. This CDR3 is 16 amino acids long. The CDR3 spells CASSVTTGEKRYEQYF. The CDR3, as DNA: TGTGCCAGCAGCGTAACAACAGGGGAAAAGAGGTACGAGCAGTACTTC.

CDR3 residues: CATSRTDRVAYNEQFF. The CDR3 coding sequence is TGTGCCACCAGCAGAACAGACAGGGTGGCCTACAATGAGCAGTTCTTC. The rearrangement joins TRBV15 to TRBJ2-1; 7 bases match TRBD1. V was clipped by 2 bases and J by 2 bases; unmatched bases: 6. The CDR3 extends over 16 amino acids. Germline-derived CDR1 and CDR2 are LNHNV and YYDKDF (reference sequence).

J is TRBJ2-7 and V is TRBV28; D unclear. Trimming took off 5 bases at V and 3 bases at J, with 11 bases between the two ends. Germline V gene data show CDR1 as MDHEN and CDR2 as SYDVKM. The CDR3 sequence is 13 residues long. The CDR3 loop reads CASSRMGSYEQYF. The CDR3 nucleotides are TGTGCCAGCAGTCGAATGGGAAGCTACGAGCAGTACTTC.

V gene TRBV19 combines with J gene TRBJ2-7, with D tentatively TRBD2 (6 bases). Trimming pared 6 bases from V and 6 bases from J, leaving 12 bases between. Germline CDR1 LNHDA, CDR2 SQIVND (reference sequence). CDR3 length: 12 residues. CDR3 bases: TGTGCCAGTAGGGGGACCGGGGGCGAGCAGTACTTC. Its translation is CASRGTGGEQYF.

The chain joins TRBV27 to TRBJ2-3; TRBD2 is a possible D gene (6 bases). This CDR3 comprises 14 residues. V was trimmed by 3 bases and J by 2 bases, leaving 9 bases between them. Germline CDR1 is MNHEY and CDR2 is SMNVEV (reference sequence). The CDR3 loop is CASSFRTNTDTQYF. CDR3 DNA: TGTGCCAGCAGTTTCAGGACTAACACAGATACGCAGTATTTT.

This clone was seen only once. The rearrangement uses TRBV4-1 and TRBJ1-3; D is uncertain. The ends were cut back, 1 base at V and 1 base at J, with 8 bases in the middle. The CDR3 is made up of 15 amino acids. Germline CDR1 and CDR2: MGHRA and YSYEKL. The CDR3 sequence: CASSQGVGSGNTIYF. The CDR3 DNA is TGCGCCAGCAGCCAAGGAGTCGGGTCTGGAAACACCATATATTTT.

The rearrangement links TRBV5-6 to TRBJ2-5; 7 nucleotides agree with TRBD2. V trimming: 2 bases; J trimming: 1 base; junction bases outside the gene matches: 11. The CDR3 covers 17 residues. In germline, CDR1 is SGHDT, CDR2 YYEEEE. CDR3 sequence reads: CASSFRLLGLGQETQYF. For the CDR3, the DNA is TGTGCCAGCAGCTTCCGCTTGCTAGGACTAGGCCAAGAGACCCAGTACTTC. The full variable domain, rest sourced from reference TRBV5-6 and TRBJ2-5, is DAGVTQSPTHLIKTRGQQVTLRCSPKSGHDTVSWYQQALGQGPQFIFQYYEEEERQRGNFPDRFSGHQFPNYSSELNVNALLLGDSALYLCASSFRLLGLGQETQYFGPGTRLLVL.

J is TRBJ2-7 and V is TRBV6-6; weak D call: TRBD1 (8 bases). Germline CDR1 and CDR2: MNHNY and SVGAGI (reference sequence). Trimming left V 10 bases short and J 4 bases short, with 26 bases between. The CDR3 spans 16 residues. The CDR3 sequence is CANRGGSVAGIYEQYF. The CDR3 DNA follows: TGTGCCAACAGGGGGGGTTCGGTAGCAGGAATATACGAGCAGTACTTC.

The V and J genes are TRBV2 and TRBJ2-7, with 11 nucleotides matching TRBD2. V shed 2 bases, J shed 0 bases, and the junction held 9 bases outside the gene matches. This CDR3 contains 18 residues. CDR1 and CDR2 from the germline V gene are SNHLY and FYNNEI. The CDR3 loop is CASSEMVRLAGNSYEQYF. CDR3 DNA sequence: TGTGCCAGCAGTGAAATGGTTCGACTAGCGGGGAACTCCTACGAGCAGTACTTC.

On this clone: Other DNA sequences in the sample encode the same CDR3. The V and J genes are TRBV9 and TRBJ2-1, with 7 bases lining up with TRBD2. The CDR3 is made up of 14 amino acids. Germline V lookup: CDR1 SGDLS, CDR2 YYNGEE. J gave up 4 bases and V 0 bases, and 1 base lay outside the gene matches. CDR3 DNA: TGTGCCAGCAGCGTAGTGGGGGGGTACAATGAGCAGTTCTTC. Amino acids: CASSVVGGYNEQFF.

This chain uses TRBV9 with TRBJ2-1; D is perhaps TRBD2 (6 bases). CDR1 is SGDLS and CDR2 is YYNGEE in the germline V gene. This CDR3 has 18 residues. The V and J ends lost 4 bases and 7 bases respectively, with 27 bases between them. This chain's CDR3 is CASSSMGGIPGPSNEQFF. The CDR3 DNA is TGTGCCAGCAGCTCAATGGGGGGAATCCCCGGACCATCAAATGAGCAGTTCTTC.

The genes are TRBV11-3 and TRBJ2-1; the D gene is possibly TRBD2 (6 bases). The CDR3 is 13 amino acids. Per the germline V gene, CDR1 is SGHNT and CDR2 is YENEEA. The V end lost 0 bases, the J end lost 8 bases, and 8 bases lay between the germline ends. The CDR3 loop reads CASSLEASDEQFF. CDR3 coding DNA: TGTGCCAGCAGCTTAGAAGCTAGCGATGAGCAGTTCTTC.

This clone was seen a few times. The chain links TRBV28 to TRBJ1-1; D not resolved. V was shortened by 3 bases and J by 1 base, with 12 bases between the two germline ends. Germline loops: CDR1 MDHEN, CDR2 SYDVKM. The CDR3 loop spans 15 amino acids. The CDR3 is CASSFFLAGNTEAFF. The CDR3 coding sequence is TGTGCCAGCAGTTTTTTTTTGGCAGGGAACACTGAAGCTTTCTTT.

The chain carries TRBV6-1 and TRBJ2-5; the D gene could be TRBD1 or TRBD2 (5 bases each). V lost 3 bases and J lost 4, with 18 bases in between. Germline V gives CDR1 MNHNS, CDR2 SASEGT. The CDR3 runs to 16 residues. CDR3 amino acids: CASSDPGTGRGETQYF. The CDR3 DNA follows: TGTGCCAGCAGTGACCCGGGTACAGGTCGGGGAGAGACCCAGTACTTC.

The chain carries TRBV12-5 and TRBJ2-7; D not certain. The CDR3 is 15 residues long. Germline assignment: CDR1 LGHNT and CDR2 FRNRAP. V lost 0 bases to trimming and J lost 7 bases, with 16 bases between them. The CDR3 bases are TGTGCTAGTGGTTTGGTATTAGAACTATCTACGGAGCAGTACTTC. This encodes CASGLVLELSTEQYF. Full variable domain (outside the CDR3, taken from reference TRBV12-5 and TRBJ2-7): DARVTQTPRHKVTEMGQEVTMRCQPILGHNTVFWYRQTMMQGLELLAYFRNRAPLDDSGMPKDRFSAEMPDATLATLKIQPSEPRDSAVYFCASGLVLELSTEQYFGPGTRLTVT.

This chain connects TRBV5-1 to TRBJ2-1; 11 bases fit TRBD2. CDR3 length: 16 amino acids. The junction had 12 bases not matched to a gene; V was cut back by 6 bases and J by 7 bases. CDR1 is SGHRS and CDR2 is YFSETQ in the germline V gene. The CDR3 DNA follows: TGCGCCAGCACCATAGTAGCGGGAGGGCCATGGAATGAGCAGTTCTTC. Translating it yields CASTIVAGGPWNEQFF.

V is TRBV27 and J is TRBJ2-2; 8 nucleotides line up with TRBD2. Germline CDR1 is MNHEY and CDR2 is SMNVEV (reference sequence). The CDR3 contains 16 residues. V was clipped by 2 bases and J by 4 bases; unmatched bases: 6. The CDR3, as DNA: TGTGCCAGCAGTTTAAATCCGGGACTAGGCACCGGGGAGCTGTTTTTT. Translation gives CASSLNPGLGTGELFF.

The table lists this clone with a count of one. The genes are TRBV6-1 and TRBJ2-7; the D gene is possibly TRBD1 (5 bases). CDR3 length: 15 amino acids. Trimming took off 6 bases at V and 5 bases at J, with 20 bases between the two ends. Germline V CDR1 and CDR2: MNHNS, SASEGT. In DNA, the CDR3 is TGTGCCAGCAGCGACAGCCCCGGCGGAAGCCACGAGCAGTACTTC. Protein sequence: CASSDSPGGSHEQYF.

CDR3 DNA sequence: TGTGCCAGCAGGAACAGGGGGTCGAACACCGGGGAGCTGTTTTTT. Translated: CASRNRGSNTGELFF. The V gene is TRBV28, the J gene TRBJ2-2; the match to TRBD1 covers 8 bases. Per germline, CDR1 MDHEN and CDR2 SYDVKM. With V trimmed by 6 bases and J by 0 bases, 3 bases remained unmatched. This CDR3 contains 15 residues.

The V gene is TRBV11-2, the J gene TRBJ2-7; 8 nucleotides agree with TRBD2. The CDR3 length is 16 residues. The V segment lost 4 bases and the J segment 2 bases; nucleotides outside the gene matches: 10. Germline-derived CDR1 and CDR2 are SGHAT and FQNNGV. The chain's CDR3 is CASSSYGERGTYEQYF. CDR3 DNA: TGTGCCAGCAGCTCTTATGGCGAGCGGGGGACCTACGAGCAGTACTTC.

The chain carries TRBV4-1 and TRBJ1-1; 11 bases agree with TRBD1. The trim removed 6 bases at V and 0 bases at J, leaving 6 bases unmatched. CDR3 length: 16 amino acids. Germline CDR1 is MGHRA and CDR2 is YSYEKL. The CDR3 coding sequence is TGCGCCAGCAGACCGGACAGGGGGCTCATGAACACTGAAGCTTTCTTT. It codes for CASRPDRGLMNTEAFF.

This clone showed up just a few times. CDR3 sequence: CASSYVRDTEAFF. The DNA for the CDR3 is TGTGCCAGCAGTTACGTAAGGGACACTGAAGCTTTCTTT. The rearrangement uses TRBV6-6 and TRBJ1-1; D call uncertain. The V end lost 2 bases, the J end lost 3 bases, and 7 bases lay between the germline ends. The CDR3 has 13 residues. The germline V gene encodes CDR1 MNHNY and CDR2 SVGAGI (reference sequence).

The chain recombines TRBV6-1 with TRBJ2-7; 9 bases are shared with TRBD1. Germline values: CDR1 MNHNS, CDR2 SASEGT. The V and J ends lost 6 bases and 6 bases, in that order; junction bases with no gene match: 6. The CDR3 runs 13 residues. The CDR3 loop is CASSLGQGSEQYF. For the CDR3, the DNA is TGTGCCAGCAGCCTCGGACAGGGGAGCGAGCAGTACTTC.

The rearrangement uses TRBV10-3 and TRBJ1-2; 7 bases line up with TRBD1. The CDR3 is 15 residues long. The V and J ends lost 0 bases and 7 bases, in that order; junction bases with no gene match: 8. CDR1 and CDR2 (germline): ENHRY, SYGVKD. The CDR3 nucleotides read TGTGCCATCAGTGAGTCCTTGACAGGGTTCGGTGGCTACACCTTC. Its translation is CAISESLTGFGGYTF.

About this clone: Other DNA variants within this sample encode the same CDR3. The chain links TRBV27 to TRBJ2-1; 10 nucleotides agree with TRBD1. V lost 4 bases and J lost 4; bases outside the gene matches: 4. CDR1 MNHEY and CDR2 SMNVEV come from the germline V gene (reference sequence). The CDR3 extends over 15 amino acids. The CDR3 here is CASSSGTGVYNEQFF. CDR3 in DNA: TGTGCCAGCAGTTCCGGGACAGGGGTTTACAATGAGCAGTTCTTC.

The gene calls are TRBV18 and TRBJ1-2; 8 nucleotides agree with TRBD1. J was trimmed by 4 bases and V by 4 bases; bases with no gene match: 2. CDR3 size: 13 residues. The germline V gene has CDR1 KGHSH and CDR2 LQKENI. The CDR3, as DNA: TGTGCCAGCTCACGCGGGACAGGCTATGGCTACACCTTC. Translating gives CASSRGTGYGYTF.